This T cell receptor beta chain stems from a study of T-cell memory formation after mild COVID-19. Findings and caveats of the study: Most CD4+ clones that shrank were in CM and EM, while CD8+ ones turned up in EMRA.

As regards this clonotype: Its antigen is still unknown. A read error may be the cause here, since a much bigger clone is one base away.

Via MiXCR, TCRdb re-called the 5' RACE reads, giving one row per CDR3 protein. Of hundreds of thousands of distinct CDR3 sequences listed, 20% are singletons. In germline, CDR1 is SGHRS, CDR2 YFSETQ. This CDR3 contains 14 residues. V lost 0 bases and J 0 bases, leaving 4 bases between the germline ends. The specimen was PBMCs or a T cell subset sorted from them (not recorded which). The sequence was collected from an adult woman who had mild COVID-19 (a few samples of this study predate the infection). Cell type and time point are not known. The gene calls are TRBV5-1 and TRBJ1-3, with unresolved D. This chain's CDR3 is CASSLDNSGNTIYF. The CDR3 nucleotides read TGCGCCAGCAGCTTGGACAACTCTGGAAACACCATATATTTT.